These T cell receptor beta chains were read from a single sample in a study of OX40 agonist ivuxolimab in advanced cancers. Assay used: immunoSEQ multiplex PCR; TCRdb lists only in-frame clones, some missing. This table has 77,000 or so clones, about 92% appearing once. The sample here was CD4+ or CD8+ T cells sorted from blood, taken in a trial of the OX40 agonist ivuxolimab. All receptors derive from an adult with an advanced solid tumor such as melanoma, head and neck, liver or kidney cancer. CDR3s include the opening cysteine and the closing phenylalanine or tryptophan. The order of the fields is V gene, CDR3 length, J gene, clone size, D gene, CDR3 protein, CDR3 DNA. The D gene is left open where the match is weak. Size tells how often a clone was seen (once, few, many) or the class of an expanded clone, and some rows leave it out.

TRBV5-1	14	TRBJ2-5	-	-	CASSHDSRRETQYF	TGCGCCAGCAGTCATGACAGCCGGCGAGAGACCCAGTACTTC
TRBV5-6	14	TRBJ1-2	-	-	CASSSGLPNYGYTF	TGTGCCAGCAGCTCGGGACTCCCTAACTATGGCTACACCTTC
TRBV18	15	TRBJ2-3	-	-	CASSPGTAATDTQYF	TGTGCCAGCTCACCGGGGACTGCCGCCACAGATACGCAGTATTTT
TRBV9	15	TRBJ2-7	-	TRBD2	CASSVAGGDSYEQYF	TGTGCCAGCAGCGTAGCGGGGGGGGATTCCTACGAGCAGTACTTC
TRBV7-2	17	TRBJ2-1	-	TRBD2	CASSLGLADFTYNEQFF	TGTGCCAGCAGCTTAGGACTAGCGGACTTCACCTACAATGAGCAGTTCTTC
TRBV4-1	19	TRBJ2-3	-	TRBD2	CASSQEWTSGAPSTDTQYF	TGCGCCAGCAGCCAAGAGTGGACTAGCGGAGCCCCTAGCACAGATACGCAGTATTTT
TRBV4-3	16	TRBJ2-3	once	TRBD2	CASSPGGLAFTDTQYF	TGCGCCAGCAGCCCCGGAGGACTAGCATTCACAGATACGCAGTATTTT
TRBV4-1	16	TRBJ2-2	-	-	CASRVEGATNTGELFF	TGCGCCAGCAGGGTAGAGGGCGCGACCAACACCGGGGAGCTGTTTTTT
TRBV6-5	12	TRBJ2-2	-	-	CASSYGTGELFF	TGTGCCAGCAGTTACGGCACCGGGGAGCTGTTTTTT
TRBV19	16	TRBJ2-7	once	TRBD2	CASSILAGGKSKEQYF	TGTGCCAGTAGTATACTAGCGGGAGGGAAATCGAAAGAGCAGTACTTC